This note documents a single TCR beta chain sequence. No antigen is known for it. No base-level quality is on record; no much larger clone is a single base apart. The entry originates in a study of blood T cell repertoires in COVID-19 (TCRdb year 2020). With regard to the full study: Collaborator samples came from the United States, Italy and Spain and covered acute and convalescent phases of COVID-19. The material from the prospective study consisted of cDNA or gDNA derived from T cells, B-cell-depleted T cells, or PBMCs. The dataset comprised deeply sampled blood TCRbeta repertoires from subjects exposed to, actively infected with, or recovered from COVID-19. A freely available public database, intended as a resource for researchers studying the immune response to SARS-CoV-2, is where the repertoires were released. The samples were drawn from the first 160 participants of the ongoing ImmuneRACE study and from some 1,300 subjects provided by 6 global collaborators. A de-identified subject ID, COVID-19 status, age in years and sex were almost always included in the sample metadata. Where HLA class I and class II types were available, the types were taken from metadata supplied by the sample provider, not from assay-based typing.

The germline V gene sets CDR1 to MNHEY and CDR2 to SVGAGI. There are 13 amino acids in the CDR3, from cysteine to phenylalanine inclusive. Of all the DNA, just the CDR3 is kept, 39 bases in frame from base 1. V loses 2 bases of germline sequence and J loses 8 bases, and the interval between the two ends is 12 bases. TCRbeta CDR3 regions were amplified from genomic DNA by means of the immunoSEQ Assay, a bias-controlled multiplex PCR. Regarding the original processing steps: Within the assay, amplification of reference gene primers was used to estimate how many nucleated cells each sample contained. To quantify the absolute abundance of each unique TCRbeta CDR3 rearrangement, sequence reads were collapsed and filtered. Productive Simpson clonality was computed per sample as the square root of Simpson's diversity index over productive rearrangements. The source is immuneACCESS, and TCRdb retained only in-frame sequences with V and J called. Part of the clones is not carried over; for the studies checked, unresolved V genes explain less than half of this, and the remainder is unexplained. The DNA gave D and trimming, while V, J and clone size come from that table. For this sample the table gives 50,000 to 65,000 clones, of which approximately 90% were detected only once. The top ten clones comprise roughly 3.9% of the sample.

Summary of the overall study and its limitations: How much clinical and demographic metadata was included differed by source and by participant, and the metadata was provided uncurated.

The collaborating institutions used their own protocols to collect whole blood in K2EDTA tubes. For TCRbeta analysis, collaborators shipped samples as frozen whole blood, isolated PBMCs, or DNA extracted from either of those sample types. The receptor was isolated from a man aged 65 to 79 with acute or convalescent COVID-19. Sequenced: peripheral blood. The sequence links TRBV6-5 to TRBJ1-1; tentative D gene TRBD1, with 5 bases matching. The sequence in DNA is TGTGCCAGCAGTTACCCCGGGACTGGGGAAGCTTTCTTT. Its protein reads: CASSYPGTGEAFF.